The entry below gives a single T cell receptor beta chain sequence along with its context. Its target is unknown. The data were taken from a study of T cell repertoires in cytomegalovirus infection. About the research overall: Selection of CMV epitopes for the study included recently identified HLA-C-restricted and well-studied HLA-B-restricted ones. Public TCR beta signatures marked donors with CMV infection and the matching HLA.

Findings and caveats of the study: Dominating the ex vivo response were TCR beta clonotypes that were CMV-specific and HLA-C-restricted.

Germline loops: CDR1 WNHNN, CDR2 SYGVQD (reference sequence). The V gene lost 4 bases and the J gene lost 0 bases, with 24 bases spanning the gap. CDR3 length equals 19 residues. Using its own MiXCR run on the reads, TCRdb lists one record per CDR3 protein. The sample shows hundreds of thousands of distinct CDR3 sequences, roughly 31% of them seen only once. The sequencing here drew on cultured CD8+ T cells from PBMCs, taken from culture after CMV antigen stimulation. This TCR came from a human donor in good health (CMV status not recorded). Some clones in this sample may be carry-over from other donors' samples. The chain uses TRBV10-1 and TRBJ1-1, with D uncertain. The DNA of the CDR3 is TGCGCCAGCAGTGTAGTGTCAGCGAAGTCCCTTAAGGTGAACACTGAAGCTTTCTTT. Amino acid sequence: CASSVVSAKSLKVNTEAFF.